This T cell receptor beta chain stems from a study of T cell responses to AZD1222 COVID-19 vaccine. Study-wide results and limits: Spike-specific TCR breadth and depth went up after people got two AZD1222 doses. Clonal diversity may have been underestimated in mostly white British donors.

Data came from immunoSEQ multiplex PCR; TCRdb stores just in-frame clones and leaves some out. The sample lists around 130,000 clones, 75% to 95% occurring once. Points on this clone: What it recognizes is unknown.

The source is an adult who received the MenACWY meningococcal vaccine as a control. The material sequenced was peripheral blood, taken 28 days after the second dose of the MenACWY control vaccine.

The DNA of the CDR3 is TGTGCCAGCTCACCTCCACATGGGCCTAACTATGGCTACACCTTC. Its protein is CASSPPHGPNYGYTF. The genes are TRBV9 and TRBJ1-2, with D unclear. The length of the CDR3 is 15 residues. V gave up 7 bases and J gave up 0 bases, with 16 bases separating them. Germline CDR1 is SGDLS and CDR2 is YYNGEE.